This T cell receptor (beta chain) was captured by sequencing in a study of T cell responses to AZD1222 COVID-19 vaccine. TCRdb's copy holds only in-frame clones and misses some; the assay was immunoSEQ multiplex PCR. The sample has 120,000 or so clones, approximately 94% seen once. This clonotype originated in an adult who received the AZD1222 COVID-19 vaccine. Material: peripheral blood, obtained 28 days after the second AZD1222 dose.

The CDR3 reads CASSEWWHRLRETEAFF. The CDR3 DNA reads as TGTGCCAGCAGTGAATGGTGGCACCGGCTGAGGGAGACTGAAGCTTTCTTT. The chain couples TRBV6-1 to TRBJ1-1; D not certain. The CDR3 runs to 17 residues. The germline V gene has CDR1 MNHNS and CDR2 SASEGT. V lost 2 bases, J lost 5 bases, and 21 bases lay in between.